A selection of T cell receptor beta chains follows, all from one sample in a study of T-cell memory formation after mild COVID-19. A single record per CDR3 protein comes from TCRdb applying MiXCR to the 5' RACE reads. The sample holds roughly 340,000 distinct CDR3 sequences, approximately 15% seen once. Sequenced input: PBMCs or a T cell subset sorted from them (not recorded which). The receptors shown here come from a young man who had mild COVID-19 (a few samples of this study predate the infection). Cell type and time point are not known. The conserved cysteine and the conserved F or W are not part of the CDR3 here. A D gene is named only where the DNA matches it firmly.

J: TRBJ2-5; V: TRBV5-1; D: NA; length: 12; CDR3: ASSRKPLGETQY
J: TRBJ2-2; V: TRBV6-5; D: NA; length: 14; CDR3: ASSYALGEDTGELF
J: TRBJ2-2; V: TRBV4-1; D: NA; length: 14; CDR3: ASSHIQEASTGELF
J: TRBJ1-5; V: TRBV6-2/TRBV6-3; D: NA; length: 12; CDR3: ASKSQGLYQPQH
J: TRBJ1-5; V: TRBV5-1; D: NA; length: 13; CDR3: ASSLAGRVNQPQH
J: TRBJ1-2; V: TRBV29-1; D: NA; length: 10; CDR3: SVPGRGRGYT
J: TRBJ2-5; V: TRBV4-3; D: TRBD2; length: 14; CDR3: ASSARLAGGQETQY
J: TRBJ2-1; V: TRBV3-1; D: NA; length: 11; CDR3: ASSQARGNEQF
J: TRBJ1-1; V: TRBV20-1; D: NA; length: 13; CDR3: SAGLGLLMNTEAF
J: TRBJ2-7; V: TRBV4-2; D: TRBD2; length: 15; CDR3: ASSQEGTSGGIYEQY
J: TRBJ2-3; V: TRBV5-1; D: TRBD2; length: 16; CDR3: ASSLMLAGRRSTDTQY
J: TRBJ2-7; V: TRBV27; D: TRBD2; length: 11; CDR3: ASSAGLAYEQY
J: TRBJ2-2; V: TRBV7-6; D: NA; length: 11; CDR3: ASSQTSTGELF
J: TRBJ1-2; V: TRBV28; D: NA; length: 12; CDR3: ASSLYRAPRGYT
J: TRBJ1-1; V: TRBV7-9; D: NA; length: 12; CDR3: ASSFYATDTEAF
J: TRBJ2-4; V: TRBV12-3/TRBV12-4; D: NA; length: 13; CDR3: ASSWQGTSGNIQY
J: TRBJ2-1; V: TRBV28; D: NA; length: 11; CDR3: ASRQQFPNEQF
J: TRBJ2-1; V: TRBV5-6; D: TRBD2; length: 14; CDR3: ASSLRPSGSYNEQF
J: TRBJ1-2; V: TRBV5-5; D: TRBD1; length: 12; CDR3: ASSLEAGTGGYT
J: TRBJ1-2; V: TRBV24-1; D: NA; length: 12; CDR3: ATSEGHGSYGYT
J: TRBJ2-1; V: TRBV11-3; D: TRBD1; length: 13; CDR3: ASSSGTGAVDEQF
J: TRBJ2-2; V: TRBV6-2/TRBV6-3; D: NA; length: 12; CDR3: ATGLGFRTGELF
J: TRBJ1-2; V: TRBV7-9; D: NA; length: 12; CDR3: ASKAAGVGYGYT
J: TRBJ2-1; V: TRBV7-6; D: TRBD1; length: 14; CDR3: ASSFTYRGINNEQF
J: TRBJ2-2; V: TRBV7-2; D: TRBD2; length: 12; CDR3: ASTRAGGAGELF
J: TRBJ1-1; V: TRBV20-1; D: NA; length: 12; CDR3: SARDRVLNTEAF
J: TRBJ1-1; V: TRBV4-1; D: NA; length: 14; CDR3: ASSQGVRQTYTEAF
J: TRBJ2-4; V: TRBV5-5; D: NA; length: 10; CDR3: ASSRSGNIQY
J: TRBJ2-3; V: TRBV20-1; D: TRBD2; length: 15; CDR3: SASPALAGAHTDTQY
J: TRBJ2-3; V: TRBV6-1; D: TRBD1; length: 12; CDR3: ASTGQGNTDTQY
J: TRBJ2-3; V: TRBV7-9; D: TRBD2; length: 14; CDR3: ASSVLAGGTTDTQY
J: TRBJ2-5; V: TRBV5-4; D: TRBD1; length: 11; CDR3: ASRDRQGETQY
J: TRBJ1-2; V: TRBV10-3; D: TRBD1; length: 10; CDR3: AISDRGYGYT